The T cell receptor (beta chain) under discussion was sequenced for a study of blood T cells in healthy people across ages. Combining a sample-barcoded 5' primer with a J-beta primer mix, a second PCR ran for roughly 7 to 11 cycles. Individual samples furnished no less than 3 million CDR3-containing paired-end reads apiece. MiXCR, run by TCRdb on the 5' RACE reads, gives a single entry per CDR3 protein. The sample shows approximately 790,000 distinct CDR3 sequences, around 68% of them seen only once. At least 6 micrograms of total RNA were extracted per sample. About this clonotype itself: Antigen: not known.

The CDR3 is 18 residues long. Trimming took 0 bases from V and 0 from J; bases not matched to a gene: 8. Germline lookup yields CDR1 SGDLS and CDR2 YYNGEE. General study results and limits: Per million T cells, TCR beta diversity dropped roughly linearly as age increased. Correlation between TCR beta diversity and naive T cell percentage was strong.

Sequenced input: blood. The origin of this receptor is a man younger than 40 in good health. V and J are TRBV9 and TRBJ2-1, with 8 nucleotides matching TRBD2. CDR3 amino acids: CASSVGGGGSPSYNEQFF. The CDR3 DNA follows: TGTGCCAGCAGCGTAGGTGGCGGGGGGTCACCCTCCTACAATGAGCAGTTCTTC.